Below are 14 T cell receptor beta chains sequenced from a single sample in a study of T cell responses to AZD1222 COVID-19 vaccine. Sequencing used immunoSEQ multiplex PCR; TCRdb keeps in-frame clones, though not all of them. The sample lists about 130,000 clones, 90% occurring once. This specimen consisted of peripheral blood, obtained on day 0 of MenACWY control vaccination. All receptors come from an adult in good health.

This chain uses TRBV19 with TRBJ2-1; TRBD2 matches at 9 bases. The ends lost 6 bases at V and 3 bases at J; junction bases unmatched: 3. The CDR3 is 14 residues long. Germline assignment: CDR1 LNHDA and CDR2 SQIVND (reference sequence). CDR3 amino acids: CASRGGGGYNEQFF. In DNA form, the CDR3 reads TGTGCCAGTAGAGGCGGGGGGGGCTACAATGAGCAGTTCTTC.

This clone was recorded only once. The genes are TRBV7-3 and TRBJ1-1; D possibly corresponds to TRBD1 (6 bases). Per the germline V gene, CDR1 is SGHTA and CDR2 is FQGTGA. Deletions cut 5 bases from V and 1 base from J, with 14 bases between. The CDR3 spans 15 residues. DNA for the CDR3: TGTGCCAGCAGCAGCTCCGGGACACCGAACACTGAAGCTTTCTTT. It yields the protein CASSSSGTPNTEAFF.

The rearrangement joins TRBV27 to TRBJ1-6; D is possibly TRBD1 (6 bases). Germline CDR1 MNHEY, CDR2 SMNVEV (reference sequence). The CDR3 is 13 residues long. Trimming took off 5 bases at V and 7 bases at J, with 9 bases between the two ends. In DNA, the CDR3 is TGTGCCAGCAGTGGGCAGGGGAATTCACCCCTCCACTTT. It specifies CASSGQGNSPLHF.

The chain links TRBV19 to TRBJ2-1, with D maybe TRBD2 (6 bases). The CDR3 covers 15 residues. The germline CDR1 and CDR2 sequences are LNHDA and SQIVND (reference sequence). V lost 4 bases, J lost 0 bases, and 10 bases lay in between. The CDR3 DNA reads TGTGCCAGTAGTAAGGGACTCGCCTCCTACAATGAGCAGTTCTTC. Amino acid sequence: CASSKGLASYNEQFF.

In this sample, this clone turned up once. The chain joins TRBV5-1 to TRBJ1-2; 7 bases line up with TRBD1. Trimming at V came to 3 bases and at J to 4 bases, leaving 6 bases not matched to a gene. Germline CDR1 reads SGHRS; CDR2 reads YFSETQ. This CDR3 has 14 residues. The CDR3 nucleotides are TGCGCCAGCAGCTCGCACAGGGGAGGCTATGGCTACACCTTC. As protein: CASSSHRGGYGYTF.

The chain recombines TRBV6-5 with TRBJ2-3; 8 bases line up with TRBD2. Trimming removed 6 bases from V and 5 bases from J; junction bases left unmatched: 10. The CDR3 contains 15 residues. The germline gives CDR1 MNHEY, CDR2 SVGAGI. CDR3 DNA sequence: TGTGCCAGCAGCATAGCGGGGACGGCAGGAGATACGCAGTATTTT. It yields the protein CASSIAGTAGDTQYF.

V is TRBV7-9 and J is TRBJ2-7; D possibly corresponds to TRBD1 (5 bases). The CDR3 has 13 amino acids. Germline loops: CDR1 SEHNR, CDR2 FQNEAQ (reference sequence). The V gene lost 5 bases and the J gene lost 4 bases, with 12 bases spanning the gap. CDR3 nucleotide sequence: TGTGCCAGCAGCCTATTGACAGTGTACGAGCAGTACTTC. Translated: CASSLLTVYEQYF. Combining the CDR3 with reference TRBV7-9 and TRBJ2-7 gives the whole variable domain DTGVSQNPRHKITKRGQNVTFRCDPISEHNRLYWYRQTLGQGPEFLTYFQNEAQLEKSRLLSDRFSAERPKGSFSTLEIQRTEQGDSAMYLCASSLLTVYEQYFGPGTRLTVT.

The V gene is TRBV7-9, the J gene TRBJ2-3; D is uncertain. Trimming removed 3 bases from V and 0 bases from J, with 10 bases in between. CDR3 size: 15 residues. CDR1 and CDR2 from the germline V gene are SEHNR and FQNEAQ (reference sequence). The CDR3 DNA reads TGTGCCAGCAGCTTCTCGTCTTCTAGCACAGATACGCAGTATTTT. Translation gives CASSFSSSSTDTQYF.

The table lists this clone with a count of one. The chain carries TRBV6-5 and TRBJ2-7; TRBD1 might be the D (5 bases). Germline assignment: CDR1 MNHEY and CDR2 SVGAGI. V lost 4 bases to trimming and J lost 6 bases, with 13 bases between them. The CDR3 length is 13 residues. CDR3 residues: CASSSLQDIEQYF. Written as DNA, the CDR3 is TGTGCCAGCAGTTCCCTACAGGATATCGAGCAGTACTTC.

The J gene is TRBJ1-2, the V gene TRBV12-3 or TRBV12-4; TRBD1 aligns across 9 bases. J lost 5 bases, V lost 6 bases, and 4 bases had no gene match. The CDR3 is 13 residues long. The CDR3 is CASSPDRGYGYTF. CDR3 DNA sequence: TGTGCCAGCAGCCCGGACAGGGGTTATGGCTACACCTTC.

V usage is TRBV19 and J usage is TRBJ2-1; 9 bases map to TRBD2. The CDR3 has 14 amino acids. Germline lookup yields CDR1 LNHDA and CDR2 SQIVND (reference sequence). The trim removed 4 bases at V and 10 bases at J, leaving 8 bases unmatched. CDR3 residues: CASSNAGGPEEQFF. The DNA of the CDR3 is TGTGCCAGTAGTAATGCGGGAGGGCCAGAAGAGCAGTTCTTC.

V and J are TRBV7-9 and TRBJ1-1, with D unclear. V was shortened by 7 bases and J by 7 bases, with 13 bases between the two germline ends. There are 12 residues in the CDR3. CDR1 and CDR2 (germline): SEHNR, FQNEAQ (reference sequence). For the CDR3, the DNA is TGTGCCAGCACCATCGTCGAGGGTGAAGCTTTCTTT. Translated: CASTIVEGEAFF.

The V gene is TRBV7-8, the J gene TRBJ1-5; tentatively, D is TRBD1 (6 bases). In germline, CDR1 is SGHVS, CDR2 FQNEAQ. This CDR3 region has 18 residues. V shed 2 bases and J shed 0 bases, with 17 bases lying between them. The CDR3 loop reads CASSLLVWTAHSNQPQHF. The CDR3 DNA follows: TGTGCCAGCAGCTTACTTGTTTGGACAGCGCATAGCAATCAGCCCCAGCATTTT.

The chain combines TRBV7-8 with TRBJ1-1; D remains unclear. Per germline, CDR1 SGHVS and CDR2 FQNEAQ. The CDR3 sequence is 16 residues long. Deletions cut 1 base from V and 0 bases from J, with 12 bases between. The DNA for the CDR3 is TGTGCCAGCAGCTTAGACCTTGGAGTTTTGAACACTGAAGCTTTCTTT. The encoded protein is CASSLDLGVLNTEAFF.